This note documents a single T cell receptor beta chain sequence. The method was immunoSEQ multiplex PCR; TCRdb's version includes in-frame clones alone and lacks a portion of them. This table holds around 57,000 clones, roughly 82% found once. This sample stems from a study of OX40 agonist ivuxolimab in advanced cancers. The germline CDR1 and CDR2 sequences are MNHNS and SASEGT. The CDR3 is 13 amino acids. V was pared by 6 bases and J by 4 bases, with 12 bases between. The genes are TRBV6-1 and TRBJ2-5; D possibly uses TRBD1 or TRBD2 (5 bases each). The specimen comprised CD4+ or CD8+ T cells sorted from blood, sampled in a trial of the OX40 agonist ivuxolimab. The TCR comes from an adult with an advanced solid tumor such as melanoma, head and neck, liver or kidney cancer. This chain's CDR3 is CASSAVGGETQYF. The CDR3 bases are TGTGCCAGCAGCGCCGTTGGGGGAGAGACCCAGTACTTC.